This T cell receptor beta chain was captured by sequencing in a study of blood T cell repertoires in COVID-19. Study as a whole: Samples of COVID-19 (acute and convalescent) were obtained from the United States, Italy and Spain. Sources were T cells, B-cell-depleted T cells, or PBMCs; the material itself was cDNA or gDNA.

In the authors' workflow: Scientists estimated how many nucleated cells there were by amplifying reference gene primers. TCRdb's copy holds only in-frame clones and misses some; the assay was immunoSEQ multiplex PCR. V and J calls and clone size follow that table, whereas D and trimming were derived from the DNA. Here the sample spans around 86,000 clones, 85% being singletons. V shed 1 base and J 8 bases; nucleotides not matched to a gene: 13. The CDR3 runs to 17 residues. Germline CDR1 and CDR2: GTSNPN and SVGIG (reference sequence). Sample: peripheral blood. The sequence was obtained from a man at least 80 years old with acute or convalescent COVID-19. The genes are TRBV30 and TRBJ2-1, with 11 bases matching TRBD2. CDR3 amino acids: CAWSAFLIAGGADEQFF. As DNA, the CDR3 is TGTGCCTGGAGTGCCTTTTTAATAGCGGGAGGGGCCGATGAGCAGTTCTTC.